This is a list of T cell receptor beta chains from one sample in a study of T-cell reconstitution after alpha-beta-depleted transplantation in children. MiXCR, applied by TCRdb to the PCR reads, yields one record per CDR3 protein. Of 530,000 or so distinct CDR3 sequences in the sample, 25% to 30% were seen once. Here the sequenced sample was PBMCs, taken before TCRalphabeta/CD19-depleted stem cell transplant. These receptors all stem from a boy younger than two with Wiskott-Aldrich syndrome, due to receive a stem cell transplant. Each CDR3 is given with its conserved first and last residue.

TRBJ2-4,13,TRBV12-3/TRBV12-4,CASSLGTTNIQYF
TRBJ2-7,17,TRBV20-1,CSARDITNGQGPYEQYF
TRBJ2-3,12,TRBV29-1,CSGRRTTDTQYF
TRBJ2-7,14,TRBV4-1,CASSQMRQGYEQYF
TRBJ2-5,15,TRBV10-1,CASSESGTSRETQYF
TRBJ2-5,16,TRBV4-2,CASSRETGSVQETQYF
TRBJ2-5,16,TRBV12-3/TRBV12-4,CASSLGLAGGVETQYF
TRBJ1-1,16,TRBV5-8,CASSPFSSTPSTEAFF
TRBJ1-2,13,TRBV29-1,CSVGFGVGYGYTF
TRBJ2-1,12,TRBV2,CASRLDRADQFF
TRBJ1-1,12,TRBV7-2,CASSFGGREAFF
TRBJ2-1,14,TRBV24-1,CATRGGNRYNEQFF
TRBJ2-5,13,TRBV2,CASSAGGPETQYF
TRBJ1-3,14,TRBV7-2,CASSLWTGGNTIYF
TRBJ2-1,12,TRBV11-1,CASSYIGGEQFF
TRBJ2-1,16,TRBV5-4,CASSLFGGTIPNEQFF
TRBJ1-6,16,TRBV10-3,CAISESQGARGPPLHF
TRBJ1-5,15,TRBV7-9,CASSLASGGNQPQHF
TRBJ2-7,15,TRBV7-3,CASSLGGSPLYEQYF
TRBJ2-7,14,TRBV7-2,CASSLAGAHYEQYF
TRBJ2-3,15,TRBV9,CASSVSGRALDTQYF
TRBJ2-1,14,TRBV20-1,CSVKVLARTEEQFF
TRBJ2-3,12,TRBV24-1,CATSDPGDTQYF
TRBJ2-1,15,TRBV20-1,CSARGGKNSYNEQFF